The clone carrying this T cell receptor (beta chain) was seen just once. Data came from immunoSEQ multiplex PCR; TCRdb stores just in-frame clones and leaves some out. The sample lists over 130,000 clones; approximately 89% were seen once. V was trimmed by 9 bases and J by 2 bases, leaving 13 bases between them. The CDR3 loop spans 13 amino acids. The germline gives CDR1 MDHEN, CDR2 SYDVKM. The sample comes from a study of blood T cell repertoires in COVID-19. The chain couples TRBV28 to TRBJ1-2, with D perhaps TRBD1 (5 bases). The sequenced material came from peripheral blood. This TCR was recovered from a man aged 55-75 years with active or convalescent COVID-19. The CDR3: CASQQASNYGYTF. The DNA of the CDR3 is TGTGCCAGTCAACAGGCCAGCAACTATGGCTACACCTTC.